The clone carrying this T cell receptor (beta chain) was counted between two and nine times. What it binds is not known. Constant-segment primers were used for 5'RACE, and the resulting TCR alpha and TCR beta cDNA libraries carried sample barcodes and UMIs. TCRdb fed the 5' RACE reads into MiXCR, producing one record per CDR3 protein. Of 150,000 to 200,000 distinct CDR3 sequences listed, around 13% are singletons. The data belong to a study of T-cell memory formation after mild COVID-19. Study in general: Each donor largely had its own TCR clusters. General study results and limits: Later expanders leaned CD4+, whereas day 15 to 85 contracting clones were balanced CD4/CD8. CM and EM subsets held most contracting CD4+ clones; EMRA held CD8+ ones.

Sequenced: PBMCs or a T cell subset sorted from them (not recorded which). This TCR derives from an adult woman who had mild COVID-19 (a few samples of this study predate the infection). Cell type and time point are not known.

The CDR3, as DNA: TGCGCCAGCAGCCAAGAAGGCAGAAGCTCCTACGAGCAGTACTTC. Its translation is CASSQEGRSSYEQYF. The chain is built from TRBV4-1 and TRBJ2-7; D gene ambiguous. Trimming pared 0 bases from V and 0 bases from J, leaving 9 bases between. The CDR3 loop spans 15 amino acids. CDR1 and CDR2 (germline): MGHRA, YSYEKL.